A selection of T cell receptor beta chains follows, all from one sample in a study of vaccination effects on CD4 cells after COVID-19. Their antigens remain unidentified. Here immunoSEQ multiplex PCR was the method, and the copy in TCRdb shows in-frame clones only, minus some. Of around 62,000 clones listed, around 74% are singletons. Sample: CD4+ T cells from PBMCs cultured without peptide, taken after COVID-19 vaccination. The origin of the receptors is a human donor who received a COVID-19 vaccine. The CDR3 runs from the conserved cysteine through the conserved F or W. Fields, in order: V gene, clone size, J gene, CDR3 length, D gene, CDR3 DNA, CDR3 protein. The D gene is left open where the match is weak. The size entry is marked missing in some rows and otherwise reads once, few, many or a size class.

v_gene: TRBV7-3
abundance: NA
j_gene: TRBJ2-5
len: 14
d_gene: TRBD2
CDR3nt: TGTGCCAGCAGGGAGAGCGGGGATACGGAGACCCAGTACTTC
CDR3aa: CASRESGDTETQYF

v_gene: TRBV5-1
abundance: once
j_gene: TRBJ2-3
len: 15
d_gene: TRBD2
CDR3nt: TGCGCCAGCAGCTTGAAGCGGGGGGCCACAGATACGCAGTATTTT
CDR3aa: CASSLKRGATDTQYF

v_gene: TRBV5-1
abundance: medium-sized
j_gene: TRBJ1-5
len: 14
d_gene: NA
CDR3nt: TGCGCCAGCAGCCCCCAGGTGGGGGGGCAGCCCCAGCATTTT
CDR3aa: CASSPQVGGQPQHF

v_gene: TRBV19
abundance: few
j_gene: TRBJ1-5
len: 13
d_gene: NA
CDR3nt: TGTGCGATAGGTCCAGGCTACAATCAGCCCCAGCATTTT
CDR3aa: CAIGPGYNQPQHF

v_gene: TRBV6-4
abundance: NA
j_gene: TRBJ1-1
len: 13
d_gene: NA
CDR3nt: TGTGCCAGCAGTGAAGGGGTGAACACTGAAGCTTTCTTT
CDR3aa: CASSEGVNTEAFF

v_gene: TRBV19
abundance: NA
j_gene: TRBJ1-2
len: 14
d_gene: NA
CDR3nt: TGTGCCAGTAGCCCTACCGGGCCCGCGGAAGGCTACACCTTC
CDR3aa: CASSPTGPAEGYTF

v_gene: TRBV5-6
abundance: NA
j_gene: TRBJ2-2
len: 14
d_gene: NA
CDR3nt: TGTGCCAGCAGCACGGGACCTAGCACCGGGGAGCTGTTTTTT
CDR3aa: CASSTGPSTGELFF

v_gene: TRBV14
abundance: NA
j_gene: TRBJ2-3
len: 14
d_gene: NA
CDR3nt: TGTGCCAGCAGCCAGATTGCGGGGCGGGATACGCAGTATTTT
CDR3aa: CASSQIAGRDTQYF

v_gene: TRBV6-5
abundance: NA
j_gene: TRBJ2-3
len: 15
d_gene: TRBD2
CDR3nt: TGTGCCAGCAGAAAGCAAGCGGGGGGGGCGGATACGCAGTATTTT
CDR3aa: CASRKQAGGADTQYF

v_gene: TRBV5-1
abundance: NA
j_gene: TRBJ2-1
len: 15
d_gene: TRBD2
CDR3nt: TGCGCCAGCAGCTTGGCCTGGGAGGGAGGCAATGAGCAGTTCTTC
CDR3aa: CASSLAWEGGNEQFF

v_gene: TRBV7-8
abundance: NA
j_gene: TRBJ1-1
len: 15
d_gene: TRBD1
CDR3nt: TGTGCCAGCAGCCCCACGACAGGGGAAAACACTGAAGCTTTCTTT
CDR3aa: CASSPTTGENTEAFF

v_gene: TRBV5-1
abundance: NA
j_gene: TRBJ1-2
len: 14
d_gene: TRBD1
CDR3nt: TGCGCCAGCAGCTTGGATCAGGGGGACTATGGCTACACCTTC
CDR3aa: CASSLDQGDYGYTF

v_gene: TRBV27
abundance: few
j_gene: TRBJ1-1
len: 15
d_gene: NA
CDR3nt: TGTGCCAGCAGTAAAGGGAGACAGGAATTCGCTGAAGCTTTCTTT
CDR3aa: CASSKGRQEFAEAFF

v_gene: TRBV5-1
abundance: NA
j_gene: TRBJ1-2
len: 15
d_gene: TRBD1
CDR3nt: TGCGCCAGCAGCTGGGGGGGACAGGGACTTCGCGGCTACACCTTC
CDR3aa: CASSWGGQGLRGYTF

v_gene: TRBV6-6
abundance: NA
j_gene: TRBJ1-2
len: 15
d_gene: TRBD1
CDR3nt: TGTGCCAGCAGTTACTCGATACAGGGGGCGGATGGCTACACCTTC
CDR3aa: CASSYSIQGADGYTF

v_gene: TRBV5-6
abundance: NA
j_gene: TRBJ2-1
len: 16
d_gene: NA
CDR3nt: TGTGCCAGCAGCTTGAACGGTAAGAGCTCCTACAATGAGCAGTTCTTC
CDR3aa: CASSLNGKSSYNEQFF

v_gene: TRBV6-2/TRBV6-3
abundance: NA
j_gene: TRBJ1-2
len: 15
d_gene: NA
CDR3nt: TGTGCCAGCAGTTACCGTCGAGGGGCTAACTATGGCTACACCTTC
CDR3aa: CASSYRRGANYGYTF

v_gene: TRBV10-3
abundance: NA
j_gene: TRBJ2-3
len: 15
d_gene: TRBD2
CDR3nt: TGTGCCATCAGTAAAGCGGGGGGGCTCACAGATACGCAGTATTTT
CDR3aa: CAISKAGGLTDTQYF

v_gene: TRBV11-2
abundance: few
j_gene: TRBJ1-5
len: 14
d_gene: NA
CDR3nt: TGTGCCAGCAGCTTAGAAACTAGCAATCAGCCCCAGCATTTT
CDR3aa: CASSLETSNQPQHF

v_gene: TRBV19
abundance: NA
j_gene: TRBJ1-5
len: 14
d_gene: NA
CDR3nt: TGTGCCAGTAGAATCAAAGGGGGCAATCAGCCCCAGCATTTT
CDR3aa: CASRIKGGNQPQHF

v_gene: TRBV10-3
abundance: NA
j_gene: TRBJ2-3
len: 13
d_gene: TRBD1
CDR3nt: TGTGCCACCCGGGACAGGGGCACAGATACGCAGTATTTT
CDR3aa: CATRDRGTDTQYF

v_gene: TRBV3-1/TRBV3-2
abundance: few
j_gene: TRBJ1-2
len: 16
d_gene: NA
CDR3nt: TGTGCCAGCAGCCAAGATGGTAGAGGGACGGACAATGGCTACACCTTC
CDR3aa: CASSQDGRGTDNGYTF

v_gene: TRBV29-1
abundance: few
j_gene: TRBJ1-3
len: 13
d_gene: NA
CDR3nt: TGCAGCGTTCGCAGTGACTCTGGAAACACCATATATTTT
CDR3aa: CSVRSDSGNTIYF

v_gene: TRBV7-3
abundance: NA
j_gene: TRBJ2-1
len: 14
d_gene: NA
CDR3nt: TGTGCCAGCAGCAATGGGGGGCAAGTCAATGAGCAGTTCTTC
CDR3aa: CASSNGGQVNEQFF

v_gene: TRBV28
abundance: NA
j_gene: TRBJ2-3
len: 15
d_gene: NA
CDR3nt: TGTGCCAGCAGTGCCCCATCGACGGGCACAGATACGCAGTATTTT
CDR3aa: CASSAPSTGTDTQYF

v_gene: TRBV7-9
abundance: NA
j_gene: TRBJ1-3
len: 11
d_gene: NA
CDR3nt: TGTGCCAGCAGCCCGGGGGACACCATATATTTT
CDR3aa: CASSPGDTIYF

v_gene: TRBV6-6
abundance: few
j_gene: TRBJ1-4
len: 12
d_gene: NA
CDR3nt: TGTGCCAGCGCTATGGCGAATGAAAAACTGTTTTTT
CDR3aa: CASAMANEKLFF

v_gene: TRBV5-1
abundance: NA
j_gene: TRBJ1-2
len: 13
d_gene: TRBD1
CDR3nt: TGCGCCAGCAGCTGGACAGGGGTGGATGGCTACACCTTC
CDR3aa: CASSWTGVDGYTF

v_gene: TRBV11-3
abundance: NA
j_gene: TRBJ2-3
len: 14
d_gene: NA
CDR3nt: TGTGCCAGCAGCCGAGGGACAACATCAGATACGCAGTATTTT
CDR3aa: CASSRGTTSDTQYF

v_gene: TRBV11-3
abundance: NA
j_gene: TRBJ2-2
len: 16
d_gene: TRBD2
CDR3nt: TGTGCCAGCAGCTCTCCAGCGGGGGCTGACACCGGGGAGCTGTTTTTT
CDR3aa: CASSSPAGADTGELFF

v_gene: TRBV6-5
abundance: NA
j_gene: TRBJ1-2
len: 14
d_gene: TRBD1
CDR3nt: TGTGCCAGCACTTACGACAGGGGTTCTAATGGCTACACCTTC
CDR3aa: CASTYDRGSNGYTF

v_gene: TRBV6-6
abundance: NA
j_gene: TRBJ1-3
len: 13
d_gene: NA
CDR3nt: TGTGCCAGCATTAGGGGACCTGGAAACACCATATATTTT
CDR3aa: CASIRGPGNTIYF

v_gene: TRBV4-1
abundance: NA
j_gene: TRBJ1-1
len: 13
d_gene: NA
CDR3nt: TGCGCCAGCAGCCAAGATCCCAGGTCTGAAGCTTTCTTT
CDR3aa: CASSQDPRSEAFF

v_gene: TRBV7-2
abundance: NA
j_gene: TRBJ2-2
len: 18
d_gene: NA
CDR3nt: TGTGCCAGCAGCTTAAAAAGCGGGGGGACAGGGGTAGCCGGGGAGCTGTTTTTT
CDR3aa: CASSLKSGGTGVAGELFF

v_gene: TRBV5-1
abundance: NA
j_gene: TRBJ2-4
len: 13
d_gene: NA
CDR3nt: TGCGCCAGCAGCTCCGGGCCTCAAAACATTCAGTACTTC
CDR3aa: CASSSGPQNIQYF

v_gene: TRBV5-1
abundance: NA
j_gene: TRBJ2-3
len: 15
d_gene: NA
CDR3nt: TGCGCCAGCAGCTTGGGGGCAGGGAACCCAGATACGCAGTATTTT
CDR3aa: CASSLGAGNPDTQYF

v_gene: TRBV3-1/TRBV3-2
abundance: NA
j_gene: TRBJ1-2
len: 14
d_gene: NA
CDR3nt: TGTGCCAGCAGCCAAGATTGGACGGGGAACGGCTACACCTTC
CDR3aa: CASSQDWTGNGYTF

v_gene: TRBV29-1
abundance: few
j_gene: TRBJ1-2
len: 15
d_gene: NA
CDR3nt: TGCAGCGTTGAGTCGTCAGATGAGTACCTCTATGGCTACACCTTC
CDR3aa: CSVESSDEYLYGYTF

v_gene: TRBV5-1
abundance: NA
j_gene: TRBJ2-3
len: 14
d_gene: TRBD2
CDR3nt: TGCGCCAGCAGCCCGGGGGGGGCCACAGATACGCAGTATTTT
CDR3aa: CASSPGGATDTQYF

v_gene: TRBV24-1
abundance: medium-sized
j_gene: TRBJ2-5
len: 16
d_gene: TRBD2
CDR3nt: TGTGCCACCAGTCTCAGCGGGGAGACGTGGGGAGAGACCCAGTACTTC
CDR3aa: CATSLSGETWGETQYF

v_gene: TRBV4-1
abundance: NA
j_gene: TRBJ1-4
len: 18
d_gene: TRBD1
CDR3nt: TGCGCCAGCAGCCAAAGGTGGGCAGGGGGCCCGACTAATGAAAAACTGTTTTTT
CDR3aa: CASSQRWAGGPTNEKLFF

v_gene: TRBV9
abundance: NA
j_gene: TRBJ1-2
len: 13
d_gene: NA
CDR3nt: TGTGCCAGCAGCGTATCTGAGGGTAATCGCTACACCTTC
CDR3aa: CASSVSEGNRYTF

v_gene: TRBV28
abundance: NA
j_gene: TRBJ2-3
len: 16
d_gene: NA
CDR3nt: TGTGCCAGCATAGGGGGACCCCGACCTAGCACAGATACGCAGTATTTT
CDR3aa: CASIGGPRPSTDTQYF

v_gene: TRBV5-4
abundance: few
j_gene: TRBJ2-2
len: 14
d_gene: NA
CDR3nt: TGTGCCAGCAGCTTGGGACAGGACACCGGGGAGCTGTTTTTT
CDR3aa: CASSLGQDTGELFF

v_gene: TRBV5-1
abundance: NA
j_gene: TRBJ1-2
len: 15
d_gene: NA
CDR3nt: TGCGCCAGCACCTTATTTTCGGGGGGAGACTATGGCTACACCTTC
CDR3aa: CASTLFSGGDYGYTF

v_gene: TRBV30
abundance: NA
j_gene: TRBJ1-3
len: 16
d_gene: NA
CDR3nt: TGTGCCTGGAGTAGCGGCCAGGCCCTCTCTGGAAACACCATATATTTT
CDR3aa: CAWSSGQALSGNTIYF

v_gene: TRBV27
abundance: NA
j_gene: TRBJ2-2
len: 14
d_gene: NA
CDR3nt: TGTGCCAGCACGCGTCAGACGAACACCGGGGAGCTGTTTTTT
CDR3aa: CASTRQTNTGELFF

v_gene: TRBV18
abundance: NA
j_gene: TRBJ2-2
len: 14
d_gene: NA
CDR3nt: TGTGCCAGCTCACCATCACAGGGAACCGGGGAGCTGTTTTTT
CDR3aa: CASSPSQGTGELFF

v_gene: TRBV28
abundance: NA
j_gene: TRBJ1-2
len: 14
d_gene: TRBD1
CDR3nt: TGTGCCAGCAGTTTATCACACAGGGGTTATGGCTACACCTTC
CDR3aa: CASSLSHRGYGYTF

v_gene: TRBV18
abundance: once
j_gene: TRBJ2-6
len: 16
d_gene: NA
CDR3nt: TGTGCCAGCTCACCACGAGGGGCCTCTGGGGCCAACGTCCTGACTTTC
CDR3aa: CASSPRGASGANVLTF

v_gene: TRBV12-5
abundance: NA
j_gene: TRBJ2-2
len: 15
d_gene: NA
CDR3nt: TGTGCTAGTGGTTTGGATGTAGGGGGCACCGGGGAGCTGTTTTTT
CDR3aa: CASGLDVGGTGELFF

v_gene: TRBV28
abundance: NA
j_gene: TRBJ2-2
len: 13
d_gene: NA
CDR3nt: TGTGCCAGCACGGTGATGAACACCGGGGAGCTGTTTTTT
CDR3aa: CASTVMNTGELFF

v_gene: TRBV7-9
abundance: NA
j_gene: TRBJ1-2
len: 16
d_gene: TRBD1
CDR3nt: TGTGCCAGCAGCCCACCGGGACAGGTAGCTAACTATGGCTACACCTTC
CDR3aa: CASSPPGQVANYGYTF

v_gene: TRBV19
abundance: few
j_gene: TRBJ1-1
len: 14
d_gene: NA
CDR3nt: TGTGCCAGTAGTATTCAAGCCCTCAGGGCGGCAGCTTTCTTT
CDR3aa: CASSIQALRAAAFF